This entry lists 13 T cell receptor beta chains sequenced from one sample in a study of shared clonotypes between healthy human individuals. Profiling relied on immunoSEQ multiplex PCR, and the TCRdb table lists in-frame clones only, not all of them. The repertoire holds approximately 940,000 clones, with 76% as singletons. The sequenced material came from memory CD4+ T cells sorted from blood. The subset here: CD45RA-negative fraction. The origin of the receptors is a young man in good health.

This clone was counted between two and nine times. The V gene is TRBV6-1, the J gene TRBJ1-6; D not resolved. CDR3 length: 16 residues. V was clipped by 0 bases and J by 7 bases, with 13 bases between them. The germline gives CDR1 MNHNS, CDR2 SASEGT. The CDR3 protein is CASSEALSGSNSPLHF. In DNA, the CDR3 is TGTGCCAGCAGTGAAGCTTTATCTGGCTCAAATTCACCCCTCCACTTT.

The rearrangement joins TRBV5-1 to TRBJ2-4; D unclear. This CDR3 contains 14 residues. The germline gives CDR1 SGHRS, CDR2 YFSETQ. The V and J ends lost 1 base and 7 bases respectively, with 12 bases between them. DNA of the CDR3: TGCGCCAGCAGCTTGCACGAGACCAGGAACATTCAGTACTTC. Translating it yields CASSLHETRNIQYF. Filled out from reference TRBV5-1 and TRBJ2-4, the complete variable domain reads KAGVTQTPRYLIKTRGQQVTLSCSPISGHRSVSWYQQTPGQGLQFLFEYFSETQRNKGNFPGRFSGRQFSNSRSEMNVSTLELGDSALYLCASSLHETRNIQYFGAGTRLSVL.

The V call is TRBV7-2, the J call TRBJ2-4; D might be TRBD1 (6 bases). V was shortened by 4 bases and J by 8 bases, with 18 bases between the two germline ends. Germline values: CDR1 SGHTA, CDR2 FQGNSA. CDR3 length: 15 amino acids. DNA for the CDR3: TGTGCCAGCAGCTCATCAGGGGCGAGGTGGGACATTCAGTACTTC. Its translation is CASSSSGARWDIQYF.

The chain is built from TRBV5-1 and TRBJ1-2; D gene ambiguous. CDR3 length equals 14 residues. Germline assignment: CDR1 SGHRS and CDR2 YFSETQ. The germline V and J ends were trimmed by 0 bases and 8 bases, with 14 bases remaining between them. CDR3 in amino acids: CASSLVPPDGGYTF. CDR3 in DNA: TGCGCCAGCAGCTTGGTTCCCCCGGATGGAGGCTACACCTTC.

The rearrangement links TRBV6-4 to TRBJ2-1; the D is unclear. V lost 6 bases to trimming and J lost 7 bases, with 13 bases between them. Germline lookup yields CDR1 MRHNA and CDR2 SNTAGT. The CDR3 has 13 amino acids. The CDR3, as DNA: TGTGCCAGCAGGATCTGGGCGCTGAATGAGCAGTTCTTC. Encoded protein: CASRIWALNEQFF.

J is TRBJ2-7 and V is TRBV21-1; the listed D gene, TRBD2, was not tested against the DNA. TRBV21-1 is reported as a pseudogene. This CDR3 has 16 residues. The CDR3 DNA follows: TGTGCCAGCATCGCGGAGGCTAGCGGGAGGGCCTACGAGCAGTACTTC. Translating gives CASIAEASGRAYEQYF.

The chain joins TRBV4-1 to TRBJ2-7; either TRBD1 or TRBD2 may fit D (6 bases each). CDR3 length equals 15 residues. Trimming cost V 1 base and J 3 bases, with 13 bases left between them. Germline values: CDR1 MGHRA, CDR2 YSYEKL. For the CDR3, the DNA is TGCGCCAGCAGCCAAGGGGGGGCAGGGGTCTACGAGCAGTACTTC. Its translation: CASSQGGAGVYEQYF.

The J gene is TRBJ1-1, the V gene TRBV5-3; TRBD1 agrees at 7 bases. TRBV5-3 is labeled an ORF, and its function is uncertain. CDR3 length equals 13 residues. Trimming at V came to 2 bases and at J to 10 bases, leaving 8 bases not matched to a gene. The CDR3 DNA is TGTGCCAGAAGCTTACGAACCCAGGGGGGAGCTTTCTTT. Protein sequence: CARSLRTQGGAFF.

The chain links TRBV6-6 to TRBJ2-7; weak D call: TRBD2 (7 bases). The germline V gene encodes CDR1 MNHNY and CDR2 SVGAGI (reference sequence). Between the trimmed V and J ends, which lost 7 bases and 2 bases, there was a span of 9 bases. This CDR3 is built from 12 residues. In nucleotides, the CDR3 is TGTGCCAGCAACGGGGGGCCCTACGAGCAGTACTTC. Translation: CASNGGPYEQYF.

The chain employs TRBV2 and TRBJ2-4; tentatively, D is TRBD2 (5 bases). The CDR3 sequence is 13 residues long. Germline V gene sequence: CDR1 SNHLY, CDR2 FYNNEI. Trimming stripped 5 bases from V and 1 base from J, with 6 bases between. The CDR3 here is CASSPGAKNIQYF. The CDR3 bases are TGTGCCAGCAGTCCGGGGGCCAAAAACATTCAGTACTTC.

The chain has TRBV30 and TRBJ2-1; D remains ambiguous. Trimming shortened V by 3 bases and J by 0 bases, and 12 bases separated the two germline ends. This CDR3 is 15 amino acids long. Germline loops: CDR1 GTSNPN, CDR2 SVGIG (reference sequence). CDR3 sequence reads: CAWSVSFSSYNEQFF. The CDR3 coding sequence is TGTGCCTGGAGCGTTAGCTTTTCCTCCTACAATGAGCAGTTCTTC.

On this clone itself: Other DNA variants within this sample encode the same CDR3. The genes are TRBV18 and TRBJ1-1, with 7 nucleotides matching TRBD1. CDR3 length: 13 residues. The germline gives CDR1 KGHSH, CDR2 LQKENI. Trimming cost V 2 bases and J 3 bases; bases outside gene matches: 0. CDR3 region: CASSPTGDTEAFF. The CDR3 DNA reads as TGTGCCAGCTCACCAACAGGGGACACTGAAGCTTTCTTT.

The rearrangement links TRBV10-2 to TRBJ1-2; D is possibly TRBD1 (6 bases). This CDR3 has 15 residues. CDR1 and CDR2 from the germline V gene are WSHSY and SAAADI. The V end was cut by 7 bases, the J end by 5 bases, with 20 bases between. CDR3 coding DNA: TGCGCCAGCATTGATAGCCCGGGGGCGCGGTATGGCTACACCTTC. This codes for CASIDSPGARYGYTF.